This T cell receptor (beta chain) was identified in a study of cytomegalovirus exposure and HLA in healthy donors. Whole-study findings and limits: Later analysis identified a missense DCLRE1C variant that was linked to TCR beta V- and J-gene trimming. TCR sequences were mostly rare, though some public TCRs occurred in many donors.

Note on this clone: Its target is not known.

In the PCR, 60 Vbeta and 13 Jbeta primers were used. Libraries were prepared by immunoSEQ multiplex PCR; TCRdb keeps only in-frame clonotypes and omits some of them. The sample comprises 130,000 to 150,000 clones, around 75% of which are singletons, and 2.5% to 3.5% rests with the top ten. Germline values: CDR1 SGHTA, CDR2 FQGNSA. The CDR3 is 14 residues long. V was trimmed by 1 base and J by 4 bases, leaving 10 bases between them. The sequence was collected from a female donor in good health and CMV-seronegative. The J gene is TRBJ1-1, the V gene TRBV7-2; D not certain. Material for sequencing was PBMCs. The CDR3 DNA reads as TGTGCCAGCAGCTTAGGTAGGGAGGTCACTGAAGCTTTCTTT. Protein sequence: CASSLGREVTEAFF.